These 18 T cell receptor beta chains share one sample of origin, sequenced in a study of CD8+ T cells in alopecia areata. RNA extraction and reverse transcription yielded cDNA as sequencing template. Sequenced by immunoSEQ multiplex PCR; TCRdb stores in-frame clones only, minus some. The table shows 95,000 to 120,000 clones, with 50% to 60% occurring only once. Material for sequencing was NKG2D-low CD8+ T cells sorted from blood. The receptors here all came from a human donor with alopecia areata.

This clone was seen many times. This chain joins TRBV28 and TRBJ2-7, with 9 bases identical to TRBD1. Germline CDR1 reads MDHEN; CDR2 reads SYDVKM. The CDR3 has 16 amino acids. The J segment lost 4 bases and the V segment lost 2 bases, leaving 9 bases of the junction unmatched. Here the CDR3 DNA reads TGTGCCAGCAGTTTAAGCACCGGGACAGGGTTATACGAGCAGTACTTC. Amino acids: CASSLSTGTGLYEQYF.

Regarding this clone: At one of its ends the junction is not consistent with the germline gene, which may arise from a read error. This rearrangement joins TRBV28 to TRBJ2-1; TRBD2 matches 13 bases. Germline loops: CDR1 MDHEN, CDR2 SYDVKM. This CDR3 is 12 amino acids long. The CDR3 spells CKTGTSGIEQFF. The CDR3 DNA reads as TGCAAAACCGGGACTAGCGGGATTGAGCAGTTCTTC.

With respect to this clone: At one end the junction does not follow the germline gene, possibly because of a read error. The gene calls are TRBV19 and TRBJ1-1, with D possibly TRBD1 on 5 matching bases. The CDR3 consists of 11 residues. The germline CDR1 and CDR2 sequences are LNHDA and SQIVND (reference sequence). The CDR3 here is CASSIGDPPPF. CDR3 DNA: TGTGCCAGTAGTATAGGGGACCCACCTCCTTTT.

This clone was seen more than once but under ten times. The CDR3 is CASGRGSYEQYF. The CDR3 DNA follows: TGTGCCAGCGGGAGGGGTTCCTACGAGCAGTACTTC. This chain uses TRBV27 with TRBJ2-7; 7 bases agree with TRBD2. Trimming cost V 8 bases and J 1 base; bases outside gene matches: 2. Germline V gene data show CDR1 as MNHEY and CDR2 as SMNVEV (reference sequence). There are 12 residues in the CDR3.

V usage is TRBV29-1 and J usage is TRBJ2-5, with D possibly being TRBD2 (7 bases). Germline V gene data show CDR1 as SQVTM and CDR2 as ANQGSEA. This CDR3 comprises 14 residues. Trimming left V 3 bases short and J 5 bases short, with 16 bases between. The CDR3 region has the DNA TGCAGCGTTGACCGGGGGGCCCAAAGGGAGACCCAGTACTTC. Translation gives CSVDRGAQRETQYF. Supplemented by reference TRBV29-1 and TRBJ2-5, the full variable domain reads SAVISQKPSRDICQRGTSLTIQCQVDSQVTMMFWYRQQPGQSLTLIATANQGSEATYESGFVIDKFPISRPNLTFSTLTVSNMSPEDSSIYLCSVDRGAQRETQYFGPGTRLLVL.

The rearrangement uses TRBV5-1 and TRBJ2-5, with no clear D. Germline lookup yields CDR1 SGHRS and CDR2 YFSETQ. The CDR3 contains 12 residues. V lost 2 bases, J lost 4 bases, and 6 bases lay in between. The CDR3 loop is CASSFWGETQYF. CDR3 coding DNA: TGCGCCAGCAGCTTCTGGGGAGAGACCCAGTACTTC.

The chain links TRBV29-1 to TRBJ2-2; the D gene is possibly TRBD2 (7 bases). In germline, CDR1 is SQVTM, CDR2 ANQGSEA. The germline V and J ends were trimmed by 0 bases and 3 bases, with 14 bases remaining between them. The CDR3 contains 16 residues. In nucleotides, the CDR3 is TGCAGCGTTGAAGATGAGGCGGGGGCGGACACCGGGGAGCTGTTTTTT. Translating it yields CSVEDEAGADTGELFF.

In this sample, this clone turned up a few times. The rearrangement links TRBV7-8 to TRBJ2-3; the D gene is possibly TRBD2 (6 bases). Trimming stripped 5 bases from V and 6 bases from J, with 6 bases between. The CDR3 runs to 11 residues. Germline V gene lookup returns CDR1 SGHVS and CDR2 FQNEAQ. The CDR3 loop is CASSRGDTQYF. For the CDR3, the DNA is TGTGCCAGCAGCCGGGGGGATACGCAGTATTTT.

CDR3 nucleotide sequence: TGCAGCGTTGAAGAGGGGATGGTTCAGGGGCGCGAGCAGTACTTC. Translated: CSVEEGMVQGREQYF. The J gene is TRBJ2-7, the V gene TRBV29-1; weak D call: TRBD1 (6 bases). This CDR3 contains 15 residues. CDR1 and CDR2 (germline): SQVTM, ANQGSEA. V gave up 0 bases and J gave up 6 bases, with 18 bases separating them.

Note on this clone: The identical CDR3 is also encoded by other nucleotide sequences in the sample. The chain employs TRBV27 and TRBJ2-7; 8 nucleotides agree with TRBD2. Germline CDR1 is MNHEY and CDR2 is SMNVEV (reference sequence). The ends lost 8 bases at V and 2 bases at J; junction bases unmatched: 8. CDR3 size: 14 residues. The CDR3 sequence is CASSLAGPTYEQYF. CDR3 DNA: TGTGCCAGCTCCCTAGCGGGCCCAACCTACGAGCAGTACTTC.

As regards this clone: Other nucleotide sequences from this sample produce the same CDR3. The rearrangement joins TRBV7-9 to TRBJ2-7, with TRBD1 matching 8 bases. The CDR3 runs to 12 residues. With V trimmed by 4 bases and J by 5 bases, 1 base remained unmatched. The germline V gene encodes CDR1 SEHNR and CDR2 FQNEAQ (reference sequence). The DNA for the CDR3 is TGTGCCAGCAGCTCACAGGGGGACGAGCAGTACTTC. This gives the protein CASSSQGDEQYF.

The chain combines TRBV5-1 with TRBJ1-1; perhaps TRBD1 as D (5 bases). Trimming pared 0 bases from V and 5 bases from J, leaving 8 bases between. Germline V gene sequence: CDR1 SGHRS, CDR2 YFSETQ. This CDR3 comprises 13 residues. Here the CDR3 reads CASSLDEGTEAFF. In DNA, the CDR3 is TGCGCCAGCAGCTTGGACGAGGGGACTGAAGCTTTCTTT.

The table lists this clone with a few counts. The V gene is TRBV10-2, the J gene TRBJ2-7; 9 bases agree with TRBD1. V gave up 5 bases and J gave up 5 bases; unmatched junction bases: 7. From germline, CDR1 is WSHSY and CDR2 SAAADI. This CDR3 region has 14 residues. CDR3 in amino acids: CASSNRDRVHEQYF. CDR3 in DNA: TGCGCCAGCAGTAACCGGGACAGGGTACACGAGCAGTACTTC.

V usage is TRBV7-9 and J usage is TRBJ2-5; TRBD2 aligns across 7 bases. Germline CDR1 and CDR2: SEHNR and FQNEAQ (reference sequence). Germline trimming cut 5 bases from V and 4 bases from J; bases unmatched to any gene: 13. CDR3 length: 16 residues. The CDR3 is CASSPRAGEGRETQYF. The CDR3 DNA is TGTGCCAGCAGCCCGAGGGCGGGAGAAGGGAGAGAGACCCAGTACTTC.

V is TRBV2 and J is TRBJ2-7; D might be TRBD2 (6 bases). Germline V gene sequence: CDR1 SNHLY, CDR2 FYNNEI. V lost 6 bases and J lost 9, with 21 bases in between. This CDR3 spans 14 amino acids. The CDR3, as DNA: TGTGCCAGCAGCGCGGGACTCGGTCAGTCGTGGCAGTACTTC. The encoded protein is CASSAGLGQSWQYF.

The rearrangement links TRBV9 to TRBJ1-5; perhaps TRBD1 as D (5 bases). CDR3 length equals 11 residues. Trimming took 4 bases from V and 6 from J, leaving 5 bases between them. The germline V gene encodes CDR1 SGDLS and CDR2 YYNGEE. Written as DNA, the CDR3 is TGTGCCAGCAGCCAGGGTCAGCCCCAGCATTTT. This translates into CASSQGQPQHF.

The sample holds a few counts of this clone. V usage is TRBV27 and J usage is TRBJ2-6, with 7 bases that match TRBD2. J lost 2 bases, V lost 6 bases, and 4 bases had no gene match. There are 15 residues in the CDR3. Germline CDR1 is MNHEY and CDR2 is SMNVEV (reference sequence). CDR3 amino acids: CASRAAGAGANVLTF. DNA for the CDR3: TGTGCCAGCAGGGCGGCGGGGGCTGGGGCCAACGTCCTGACTTTC.

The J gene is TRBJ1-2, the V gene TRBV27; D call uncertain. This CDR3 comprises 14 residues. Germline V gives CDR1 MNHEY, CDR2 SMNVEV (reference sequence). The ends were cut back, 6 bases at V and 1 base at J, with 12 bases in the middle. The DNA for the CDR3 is TGTGCCAGCAGCAAGGGAATTATTAACTATGGCTACACCTTC. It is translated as CASSKGIINYGYTF.